A single sample is the source of the 10 T cell receptor beta chains below, sequenced in a study of blood T cell repertoires in COVID-19. Sequencing used immunoSEQ multiplex PCR; TCRdb keeps in-frame clones, though not all of them. The sample has about 130,000 clones; 90% are singletons. Source material: peripheral blood. Receptors were obtained from a man between 60 and 70 years old with COVID-19, enrolled during active disease.

This chain links TRBV10-1 with TRBJ2-3; D unresolved. Trimming took off 3 bases at V and 6 bases at J, with 13 bases between the two ends. The CDR3 length is 14 residues. The V gene's germline CDR1 is WNHNN and CDR2 SYGVQD (reference sequence). The CDR3 reads CASSDSAEGDTQYF. The CDR3 coding sequence is TGCGCCAGCAGTGACAGCGCCGAAGGTGATACGCAGTATTTT.

This sequence joins TRBV21-1 and TRBJ2-5; the table calls TRBD1, which could not be checked here. TRBV21-1 is a listed pseudogene. The CDR3 runs 16 residues. DNA for the CDR3: TGTGCCAGCAGCCCGGTCCAGGGGGACGTCCAAGAGACCCAGTACTTC. Residues: CASSPVQGDVQETQYF.

The chain combines TRBV10-3 with TRBJ1-4, with 7 bases fitting TRBD1. Germline V gene sequence: CDR1 ENHRY, CDR2 SYGVKD. V lost 6 bases, J lost 1 base, and 2 bases stayed unmatched. The CDR3 covers 14 residues. CDR3 DNA: TGTGCCATCAGCGACAGGGAAACTAATGAAAAACTGTTTTTT. Amino acids: CAISDRETNEKLFF.

This clone was observed a handful of times. V is TRBV11-2 and J is TRBJ2-1; D remains unclear. This CDR3 comprises 14 residues. V was shortened by 3 bases and J by 2 bases, with 8 bases between the two germline ends. The germline gives CDR1 SGHAT, CDR2 FQNNGV. The CDR3, as DNA: TGTGCCAGCAGCTTGCGGCTGGCCTACAATGAGCAGTTCTTC. As protein: CASSLRLAYNEQFF.

The chain carries TRBV19 and TRBJ1-4, with TRBD1 as a possible D gene (5 bases). The germline V gene has CDR1 LNHDA and CDR2 SQIVND (reference sequence). The CDR3 extends over 14 amino acids. Trimming pared 5 bases from V and 8 bases from J, leaving 15 bases between. CDR3 residues: CASSGGTPREKLFF. For the CDR3, the DNA is TGTGCCAGTAGTGGAGGGACCCCTCGGGAAAAACTGTTTTTT.

This clone was seen just once. Compared with germline, one end of the junction differs, possibly owing to a read error. V usage is TRBV28 and J usage is TRBJ2-7; no firm D call. CDR1 is MDHEN and CDR2 is SYDVKM in the germline V gene. The CDR3 is 15 residues long. The CDR3 here is CASRLSGFSTYEQYF. In DNA form, the CDR3 reads TGTGCCAGCAGGTTATCAGGTTTTTCGACCTACGAGCAGTACTTC. Full variable domain (rest looked up from reference TRBV28 and TRBJ2-7): DVKVTQSSRYLVKRTGEKVFLECVQDMDHENMFWYRQDPGLGLRLIYFSYDVKMKEKGDIPEGYSVSREKKERFSLILESASTNQTSMYLCASRLSGFSTYEQYFGPGTRLTVT.

CDR3 nucleotides: TGTGCCAGCAGCTTAGGGACCCGGGAGGGCCCTCAGTTCTTC. It codes for CASSLGTREGPQFF. The chain combines TRBV11-3 with TRBJ2-1; TRBD2 agrees at 8 bases. Losses at the gene ends were 1 base for V and 13 bases for J; bases not matched to a gene: 9. This CDR3 spans 14 amino acids. Looked up from germline, CDR1 is SGHNT and CDR2 is YENEEA.

The chain joins TRBV7-8 to TRBJ2-7; 8 bases are a match to TRBD1. CDR1 is SGHVS, CDR2 FQNEAQ, per germline. The V and J ends lost 4 bases and 5 bases, in that order; junction bases with no gene match: 4. The CDR3 runs to 13 residues. Here the CDR3 reads CASSSQGVDEQYF. The CDR3 bases are TGTGCCAGCAGCTCACAGGGGGTTGACGAGCAGTACTTC.

V and J are TRBV19 and TRBJ2-5; 12 bases match TRBD2. Germline V gene lookup returns CDR1 LNHDA and CDR2 SQIVND (reference sequence). The CDR3 is 14 residues long. The trim removed 5 bases at V and 4 bases at J, leaving 2 bases unmatched. CDR3 sequence (DNA): TGTGCCAGTAGTTCGACTAGCGGGAGAGAGACCCAGTACTTC. As protein: CASSSTSGRETQYF.

CDR3 protein: CASSQDYETGDNEQFF. The CDR3 coding sequence is TGTGCCAGCAGCCAAGACTATGAGACAGGGGATAATGAGCAGTTCTTC. The V and J genes are TRBV3-1 (or the pseudogene TRBV3-2) and TRBJ2-1; 8 nucleotides match TRBD1. This CDR3 is 16 amino acids long. The germline V gene has CDR1 LGHDT and CDR2 YNNKEL (reference sequence). J gave up 7 bases and V 0 bases, and 8 bases lay outside the gene matches.